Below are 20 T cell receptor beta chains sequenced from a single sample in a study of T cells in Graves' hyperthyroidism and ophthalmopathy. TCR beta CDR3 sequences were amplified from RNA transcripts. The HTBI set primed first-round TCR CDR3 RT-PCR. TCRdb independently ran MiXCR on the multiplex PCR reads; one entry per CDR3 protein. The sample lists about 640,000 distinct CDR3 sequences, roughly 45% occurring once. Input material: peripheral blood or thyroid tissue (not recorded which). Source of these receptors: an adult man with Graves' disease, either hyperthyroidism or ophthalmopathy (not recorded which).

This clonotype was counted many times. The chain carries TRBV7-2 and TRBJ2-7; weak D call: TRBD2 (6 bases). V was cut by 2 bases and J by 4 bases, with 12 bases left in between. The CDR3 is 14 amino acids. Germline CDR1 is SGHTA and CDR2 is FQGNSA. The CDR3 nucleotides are TGTGCCAGCAGCTTACCACCGGGGACTTACGAGCAGTACTTC. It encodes CASSLPPGTYEQYF.

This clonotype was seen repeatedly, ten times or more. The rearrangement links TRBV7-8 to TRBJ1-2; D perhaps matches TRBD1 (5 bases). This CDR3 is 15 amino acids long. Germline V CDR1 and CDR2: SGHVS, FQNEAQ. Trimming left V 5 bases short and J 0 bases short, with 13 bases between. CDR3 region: CASSVFRVANYGYTF. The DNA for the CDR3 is TGTGCCAGCAGCGTCTTCAGGGTCGCTAACTATGGCTACACCTTC.

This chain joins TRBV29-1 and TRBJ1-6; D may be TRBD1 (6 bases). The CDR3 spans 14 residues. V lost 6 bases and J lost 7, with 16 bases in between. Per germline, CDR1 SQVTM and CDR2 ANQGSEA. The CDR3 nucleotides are TGCAGCGTAGCTCAGGGGACGGGGAATTCACCCCTCCACTTT. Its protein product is CSVAQGTGNSPLHF.

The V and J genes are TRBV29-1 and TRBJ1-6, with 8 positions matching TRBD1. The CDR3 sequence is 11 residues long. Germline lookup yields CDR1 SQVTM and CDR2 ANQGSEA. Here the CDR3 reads CNQGADSPLHF. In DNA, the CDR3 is TGCAACCAGGGGGCTGATTCACCCCTCCACTTT.

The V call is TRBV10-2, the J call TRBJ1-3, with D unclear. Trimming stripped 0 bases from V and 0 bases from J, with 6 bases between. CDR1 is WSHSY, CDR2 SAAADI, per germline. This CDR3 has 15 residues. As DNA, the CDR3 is TGCGCCAGCAGTGAGTCAGGTATCTCTGGAAACACCATATATTTT. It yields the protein CASSESGISGNTIYF.

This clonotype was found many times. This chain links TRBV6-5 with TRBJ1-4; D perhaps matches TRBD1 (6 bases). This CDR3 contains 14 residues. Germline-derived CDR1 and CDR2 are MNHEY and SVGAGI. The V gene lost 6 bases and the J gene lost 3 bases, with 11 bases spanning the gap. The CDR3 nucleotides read TGTGCCAGCAGGCGACAGGCATCTAATGAAAAACTGTTTTTT. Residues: CASRRQASNEKLFF.

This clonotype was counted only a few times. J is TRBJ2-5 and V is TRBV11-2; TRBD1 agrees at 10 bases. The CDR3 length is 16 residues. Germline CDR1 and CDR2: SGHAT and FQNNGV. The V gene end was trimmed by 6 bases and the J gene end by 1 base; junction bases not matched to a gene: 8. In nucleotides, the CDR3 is TGTGCCAGCAGTCAACCGGGACAGGGGATCCAAGAGACCCAGTACTTC. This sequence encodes CASSQPGQGIQETQYF. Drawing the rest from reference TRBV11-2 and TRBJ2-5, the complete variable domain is EAGVAQSPRYKIIEKRQSVAFWCNPISGHATLYWYQQILGQGPKLLIQFQNNGVVDDSQLPKDRFSAERLKGVDSTLKIQPAKLEDSAVYLCASSQPGQGIQETQYFGPGTRLLVL.

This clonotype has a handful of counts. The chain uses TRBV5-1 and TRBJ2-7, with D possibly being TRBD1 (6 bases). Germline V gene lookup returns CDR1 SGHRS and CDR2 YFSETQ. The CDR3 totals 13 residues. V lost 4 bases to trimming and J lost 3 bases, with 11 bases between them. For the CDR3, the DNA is TGCGCCAGCAGCCAGAGGGACAACTACGAGCAGTACTTC. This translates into CASSQRDNYEQYF. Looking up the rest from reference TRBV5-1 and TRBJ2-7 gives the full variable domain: KAGVTQTPRYLIKTRGQQVTLSCSPISGHRSVSWYQQTPGQGLQFLFEYFSETQRNKGNFPGRFSGRQFSNSRSEMNVSTLELGDSALYLCASSQRDNYEQYFGPGTRLTVT.

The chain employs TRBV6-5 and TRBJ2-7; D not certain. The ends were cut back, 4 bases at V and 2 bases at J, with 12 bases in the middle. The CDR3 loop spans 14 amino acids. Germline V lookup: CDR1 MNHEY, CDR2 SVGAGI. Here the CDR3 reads CASSLSYAAYEQYF. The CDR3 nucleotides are TGTGCCAGCAGTTTGAGCTACGCGGCCTACGAGCAGTACTTC.

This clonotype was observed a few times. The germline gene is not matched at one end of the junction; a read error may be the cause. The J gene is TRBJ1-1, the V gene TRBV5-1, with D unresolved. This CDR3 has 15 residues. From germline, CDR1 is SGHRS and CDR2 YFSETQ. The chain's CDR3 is CASSSPGEMNTEAFF. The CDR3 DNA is TGTGCCAGCAGCAGCCCCGGAGAGATGAACACTGAAGCTTTCTTT.

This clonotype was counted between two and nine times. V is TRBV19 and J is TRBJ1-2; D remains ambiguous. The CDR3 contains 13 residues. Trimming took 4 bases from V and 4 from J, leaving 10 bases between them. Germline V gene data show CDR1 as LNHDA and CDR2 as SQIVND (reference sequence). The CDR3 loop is CASSTDYGYGYTF. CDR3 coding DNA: TGTGCCAGTAGTACGGACTATGGCTATGGCTACACCTTC. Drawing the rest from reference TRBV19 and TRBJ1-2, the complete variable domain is DGGITQSPKYLFRKEGQNVTLSCEQNLNHDAMYWYRQDPGQGLRLIYYSQIVNDFQKGDIAEGYSVSREKKESFPLTVTSAQKNPTAFYLCASSTDYGYGYTFGSGTRLTVV.

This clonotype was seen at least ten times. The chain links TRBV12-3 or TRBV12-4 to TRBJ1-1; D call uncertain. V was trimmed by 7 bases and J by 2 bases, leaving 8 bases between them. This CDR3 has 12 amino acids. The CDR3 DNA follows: TGTGCCAGCACACTAGACAACACTGAAGCTTTCTTT. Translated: CASTLDNTEAFF.

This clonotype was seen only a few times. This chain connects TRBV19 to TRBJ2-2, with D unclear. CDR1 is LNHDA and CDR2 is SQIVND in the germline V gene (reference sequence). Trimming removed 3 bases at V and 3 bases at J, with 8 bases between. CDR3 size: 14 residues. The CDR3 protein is CASSMEGYTGELFF. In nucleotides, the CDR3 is TGTGCCAGTAGTATGGAAGGGTACACCGGGGAGCTGTTTTTT.

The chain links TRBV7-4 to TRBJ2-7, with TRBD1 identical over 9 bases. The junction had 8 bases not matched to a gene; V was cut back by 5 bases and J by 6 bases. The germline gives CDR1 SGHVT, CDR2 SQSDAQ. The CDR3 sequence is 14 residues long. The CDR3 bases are TGTGCCAGCAGCCGACCGGGACAGGGAGGCGAGCAGTACTTC. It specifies CASSRPGQGGEQYF.

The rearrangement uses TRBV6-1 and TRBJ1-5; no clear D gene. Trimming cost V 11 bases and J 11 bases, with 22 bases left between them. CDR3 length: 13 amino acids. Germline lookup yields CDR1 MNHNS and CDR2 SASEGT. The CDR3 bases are TGTGCCTGCATTAGGTCAGGCGAGCCGGCCCAGCATTTT. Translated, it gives CACIRSGEPAQHF.

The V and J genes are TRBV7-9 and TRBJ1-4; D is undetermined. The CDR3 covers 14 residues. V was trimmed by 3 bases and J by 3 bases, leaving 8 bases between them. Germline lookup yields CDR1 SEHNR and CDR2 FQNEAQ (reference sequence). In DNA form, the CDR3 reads TGTGCCAGCAGCTTTCGTGTTGCTAATGAAAAACTGTTTTTT. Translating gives CASSFRVANEKLFF. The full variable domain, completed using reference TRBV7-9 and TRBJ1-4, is DTGVSQNPRHKITKRGQNVTFRCDPISEHNRLYWYRQTLGQGPEFLTYFQNEAQLEKSRLLSDRFSAERPKGSFSTLEIQRTEQGDSAMYLCASSFRVANEKLFFGSGTQLSVL.

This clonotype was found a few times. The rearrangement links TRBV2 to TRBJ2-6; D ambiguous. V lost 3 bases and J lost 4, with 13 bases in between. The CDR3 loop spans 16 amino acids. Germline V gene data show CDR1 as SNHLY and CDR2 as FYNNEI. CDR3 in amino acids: CASSETMVSGANVLTF. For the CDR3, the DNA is TGTGCCAGCAGTGAGACAATGGTCTCCGGGGCCAACGTCCTGACTTTC.

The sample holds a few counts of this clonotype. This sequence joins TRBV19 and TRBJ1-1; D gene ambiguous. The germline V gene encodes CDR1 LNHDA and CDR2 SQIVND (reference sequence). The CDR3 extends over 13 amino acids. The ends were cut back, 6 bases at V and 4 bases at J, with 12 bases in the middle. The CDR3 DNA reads TGTGCCAGTAGATTGATGGCCGGCACTGAAGCTTTCTTT. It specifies CASRLMAGTEAFF.

This CDR3 reads CASSFDSNAGELFF. Here the CDR3 DNA reads TGTGCCAGCAGTTTCGACTCAAACGCCGGGGAGCTGTTTTTT. The J gene is TRBJ2-2, the V gene TRBV2; D is uncertain. Per germline, CDR1 SNHLY and CDR2 FYNNEI. This CDR3 is built from 14 residues. V was clipped by 5 bases and J by 6 bases, with 13 bases between them.

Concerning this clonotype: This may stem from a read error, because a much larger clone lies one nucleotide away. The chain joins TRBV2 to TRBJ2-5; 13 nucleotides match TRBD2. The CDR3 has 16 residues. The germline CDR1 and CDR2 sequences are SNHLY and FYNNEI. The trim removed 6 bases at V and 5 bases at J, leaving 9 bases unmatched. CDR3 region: CASRDRTSGSSETQYF. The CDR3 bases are TGTGCCAGCAGGGACAGGACTAGCGGGAGTAGTGAGACCCAGTACTTC. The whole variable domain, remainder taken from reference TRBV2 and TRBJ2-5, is EPEVTQTPSHQVTQMGQEVILRCVPISNHLYFYWYRQILGQKVEFLVSFYNNEISEKSEIFDDQFSVERPDGSNFTLKIRSTKLEDSAMYFCASRDRTSGSSETQYFGPGTRLLVL.